The rows below give T cell receptor beta chains drawn from one sample of a study of blood T cell repertoires in COVID-19. Measured with immunoSEQ multiplex PCR; TCRdb has only the in-frame clones, and not every one. Counted here are about 210,000 clones, around 80% occurring once; the ten biggest clones make up roughly 12%. Sample: peripheral blood. The receptor source for this set is a woman between 35 and 50 years old with acute or convalescent COVID-19. CDR3s include the opening cysteine and the closing phenylalanine or tryptophan. D genes are given only for firm matches. For some rows the clone size is stated as once, few or many, or as a class when expanded; others skip it.

clone_size d_call j_call v_call cdr3_aa cdr3_nt
. TRBD1 TRBJ1-2 TRBV5-1 CASRQSTVGQGLYGYTF TGCGCCAGCAGACAATCAACGGTGGGACAGGGGCTTTATGGCTACACCTTC
. . TRBJ2-3 TRBV5-5 CASSFSLPTDTQYF TGTGCCAGCAGCTTCTCACTTCCCACAGATACGCAGTATTTT
. . TRBJ2-3 TRBV2 CASGRDFRVDTQYF TGTGCCAGCGGCAGGGATTTCAGGGTGGATACGCAGTATTTT
. . TRBJ1-4 TRBV18 CASSPEQGWTNEKLFF TGTGCCAGCTCACCAGAGCAGGGGTGGACTAATGAAAAACTGTTTTTT
. TRBD1 TRBJ2-1 TRBV3-1/TRBV3-2 CASSFQDRGDEQFF TGTGCCAGCAGCTTCCAGGACAGGGGCGATGAGCAGTTCTTC
. TRBD2 TRBJ2-5 TRBV19 CASSSPRDGGMETQYF TGTGCCAGTAGCTCCCCCAGAGACGGGGGGATGGAGACCCAGTACTTC
. . TRBJ2-5 TRBV11-2 CASSSRDYQETQYF TGTGCCAGCAGCTCCCGGGACTACCAAGAGACCCAGTACTTC
. . TRBJ1-1 TRBV20-1 CSAGAITEAFF TGCAGTGCGGGGGCTATCACTGAAGCTTTCTTT
. TRBD2 TRBJ2-2 TRBV9 CASSPRTSGIGELFF TGTGCCAGCAGCCCGCGGACTAGCGGAATCGGGGAGCTGTTTTTT
. . TRBJ2-7 TRBV7-2 CASSLGGGYPYEQYF TGTGCCAGCAGCTTAGGTGGAGGGTATCCCTACGAGCAGTACTTC
. TRBD2 TRBJ2-1 TRBV14 CASSHAIRASGNNEQFF TGTGCCAGCAGCCACGCCATTCGAGCTAGCGGGAACAATGAGCAGTTCTTC
. TRBD1 TRBJ1-1 TRBV6-1 CASSDYTWDRGPMNTEAFF TGTGCCAGCAGTGATTATACTTGGGACAGGGGACCCATGAACACTGAAGCTTTCTTT
. . TRBJ1-3 TRBV2 CATQAGNTIYF TGTGCCACCCAGGCTGGAAACACCATATATTTT
. TRBD1 TRBJ1-2 TRBV19 CASTSWGWGTGRLGYTF TGTGCCAGTACGTCTTGGGGGTGGGGGACAGGGCGTCTCGGCTACACCTTC
once TRBD1 TRBJ1-2 TRBV19 CASRHSGQGARGYTF TGTGCCAGTAGACACTCGGGACAGGGGGCGCGAGGCTACACCTTC
. . TRBJ1-1 TRBV30 CAWTQTRNTEAFF TGTGCCTGGACCCAGACAAGGAACACTGAAGCTTTCTTT
. TRBD1 TRBJ1-5 TRBV19 CASSGTGEGQPQHF TGTGCCAGTAGTGGAACAGGGGAAGGTCAGCCCCAGCATTTT
. TRBD1 TRBJ2-3 TRBV6-6 CASSADRGRKDTQYF TGTGCCAGCAGTGCGGACAGGGGGCGGAAAGATACGCAGTATTTT
. . TRBJ1-3 TRBV15 CATSRDLAGNTIYF TGTGCCACCAGCAGAGATTTAGCTGGAAACACCATATATTTT
. . TRBJ2-7 TRBV6-1 CASSDNLRIGFDEQYF TGTGCCAGCAGTGATAATCTCCGGATCGGGTTCGACGAGCAGTACTTC
. . TRBJ1-3 TRBV5-1 CASSSSGSFSGNTIYF TGCGCCAGCAGCTCCTCCGGGAGTTTCTCTGGAAACACCATATATTTT
. . TRBJ1-1 TRBV5-1 CASGAGGDTEAFF TGCGCCAGCGGAGCAGGCGGGGACACTGAAGCTTTCTTT
. TRBD2 TRBJ2-1 TRBV24-1 CATSDRTSGRLEEQFF TGTGCCACCAGTGACCGGACTAGCGGGAGGCTGGAGGAGCAGTTCTTC
. . TRBJ2-2 TRBV5-1 CASSLVQGYTGELFF TGCGCCAGCAGCTTGGTTCAGGGGTACACCGGGGAGCTGTTTTTT
. TRBD1 TRBJ1-1 TRBV12-3/TRBV12-4 CASIPRGRREAFF TGTGCCAGCATCCCGAGGGGGCGCAGAGAAGCTTTCTTT
once TRBD1 TRBJ2-1 TRBV11-2 CASSASNRGAYNEQFF TGTGCCAGCAGCGCGTCAAACAGGGGCGCCTACAATGAGCAGTTCTTC
once . TRBJ1-2 TRBV3-1/TRBV3-2 CASSQDTGAYGYTF TGTGCCAGCAGCCAAGATACAGGCGCCTATGGCTACACCTTC
few . TRBJ1-1 TRBV6-4 CASSDSPNTEAFF TGTGCCAGCAGTGACAGCCCCAACACTGAAGCTTTCTTT
. TRBD1 TRBJ1-5 TRBV19 CASSIWTGRTLDSNQPQHF TGTGCCAGTAGTATCTGGACAGGGCGCACCCTTGATAGCAATCAGCCCCAGCATTTT
. TRBD1 TRBJ2-3 TRBV29-1 CSVARGPSTDTQYF TGCAGCGTTGCAAGGGGGCCCAGCACAGATACGCAGTATTTT
. TRBD1 TRBJ2-2 TRBV7-2 CASSSQGGGELFF TGTGCCAGCAGCTCACAGGGGGGCGGGGAGCTGTTTTTT
. . TRBJ1-1 TRBV28 CASSRTGSGRTAFF TGTGCCAGCAGTCGAACCGGGTCAGGGAGGACGGCTTTCTTT
. TRBD2 TRBJ2-1 TRBV7-3 CASSLAGGYNEQFF TGTGCCAGCAGCTTAGCGGGGGGCTACAATGAGCAGTTCTTC
. TRBD2 TRBJ2-7 TRBV6-2/TRBV6-3 CASSSLRLAPYEQYF TGTGCCAGCAGTTCCCTCCGACTAGCTCCCTACGAGCAGTACTTC
. . TRBJ2-4 TRBV21-1 CASSPKLWSLAKNIQYF TGTGCCAGCAGCCCAAAGTTATGGAGTCTAGCCAAAAACATTCAGTACTTC
. TRBD2 TRBJ2-7 TRBV6-5 CASSLQTSGVYEQYF TGTGCCAGCAGTTTACAGACTAGCGGGGTCTACGAGCAGTACTTC
many . TRBJ2-7 TRBV30 CAWKGGTYEQYF TGTGCCTGGAAGGGGGGGACCTACGAGCAGTACTTC
. TRBD1 TRBJ1-5 TRBV6-1 CASSDSLYRGPVNQPQHF TGTGCCAGCAGTGATTCCCTTTACAGGGGACCGGTCAATCAGCCCCAGCATTTT
. TRBD1 TRBJ1-1 TRBV11-2 CASSPRTGINTEAFF TGTGCCAGCAGCCCTCGGACAGGGATTAACACTGAAGCTTTCTTT
. TRBD1 TRBJ1-5 TRBV30 CAWSLTGKYSNQPQHF TGTGCCTGGAGTTTGACAGGGAAATATAGCAATCAGCCCCAGCATTTT
. TRBD2 TRBJ2-3 TRBV2 CASSAGTSGRSTQYF TGTGCCAGCAGCGCTGGGACTAGCGGGCGCAGCACGCAGTATTTT
. . TRBJ1-2 TRBV6-5 CASSKQGTYTF TGTGCCAGCAGTAAACAGGGCACCTACACCTTC
. TRBD1 TRBJ1-6 TRBV30 CAWSRDRGNSPLHF TGTGCCTGGAGTAGGGACAGGGGGAATTCACCCCTCCACTTT
. TRBD1 TRBJ1-4 TRBV30 CAWSARTGSITNEKLFF TGTGCCTGGAGTGCGCGGACAGGATCGATAACTAATGAAAAACTGTTTTTT
. . TRBJ2-3 TRBV5-6 CASSLVTERSLDTQYF TGTGCCAGCAGCTTGGTAACTGAGCGTAGTCTCGATACGCAGTATTTT
. TRBD1 TRBJ1-5 TRBV19 CASSIGTGAYLYNQPQHF TGTGCCAGTAGTATTGGGACAGGCGCATACCTTTACAATCAGCCCCAGCATTTT
once . TRBJ1-2 TRBV12-3/TRBV12-4 CTQKWAGNYGYTF TGTACACAAAAATGGGCAGGGAACTATGGCTACACCTTC
. TRBD1 TRBJ1-1 TRBV6-5 CAMTGANTEAFF TGTGCCATGACAGGGGCCAACACTGAAGCTTTCTTT
. TRBD1 TRBJ2-2 TRBV25-1 CASSERDSGELFF TGTGCCAGCAGTGAGAGGGACAGCGGGGAGCTGTTTTTT
few TRBD1 TRBJ1-2 TRBV3-1/TRBV3-2 CASSQGVPGQSYGYTF TGTGCCAGCAGCCAAGGGGTACCGGGACAGAGTTATGGCTACACCTTC
. . TRBJ2-7 TRBV1 CTSSQERAGSYEQYF TGCACCAGCAGCCAAGAGCGAGCGGGGTCCTACGAGCAGTACTTC
. TRBD1 TRBJ2-3 TRBV30 CAWSVGSGGTDTQYF TGTGCCTGGAGTGTAGGGTCAGGGGGAACAGATACGCAGTATTTT
. . TRBJ2-4 TRBV9 CASSVGLENIQYF TGTGCCAGCAGCGTTGGACTGGAAAACATTCAGTACTTC